The next 6 T cell receptor beta chains were all read from a single sample in a study. A single record per CDR3 protein comes from TCRdb applying MiXCR to the 5' RACE reads. The data contain 55,000 to 75,000 distinct CDR3 sequences, approximately 29% of them seen just once; the ten biggest clones take up 2% to 2.5%. The sequenced sample was tumor-infiltrating naive CD4+ T cells sorted from the breast tumor. Subset given: naive CD4+ T cells, CD4+CD45RA+CD25-. These receptors were collected from a female donor with breast cancer.

This clonotype is a singleton in its sample. The V call is TRBV5-6, the J call TRBJ1-2; D perhaps matches TRBD1 (5 bases). Trimming pared 2 bases from V and 7 bases from J, leaving 18 bases between. The germline V gene has CDR1 SGHDT and CDR2 YYEEEE. The CDR3 covers 15 residues. DNA for the CDR3: TGTGCCAGCAGCTTTCAACGCAGGGAAAACGCTGGCTACACCTTC. Its protein product is CASSFQRRENAGYTF.

The rearrangement links TRBV4-2 to TRBJ2-7; D is undetermined. The CDR3 has 14 amino acids. CDR1 and CDR2 (germline): LGHNA, YNFKEQ. With 0 bases removed from V and 3 bases from J, the gap between germline ends came to 9 bases. CDR3 bases: TGTGCCAGCAGCCAAGAAACAGAAGTCTACGAGCAGTACTTC. As protein: CASSQETEVYEQYF.

This clonotype was observed at least ten times. This sequence joins TRBV7-9 and TRBJ1-1; D is perhaps TRBD1 (6 bases). Trimming removed 2 bases from V and 5 bases from J, with 18 bases in between. The length of the CDR3 is 16 residues. CDR1 SEHNR and CDR2 FQNEAQ come from the germline V gene (reference sequence). The CDR3 DNA reads TGTGCCAGCAGCTTAAGCTTAGCGGGGGCGAGTACTGAAGCTTTCTTT. As protein: CASSLSLAGASTEAFF.

This clonotype was detected many times. The chain combines TRBV20-1 with TRBJ1-5; possibly TRBD1 for D (6 bases). CDR3 size: 14 residues. In germline, CDR1 is DFQATT, CDR2 SNEGSKA (reference sequence). The ends were cut back, 5 bases at V and 5 bases at J, with 16 bases in the middle. The DNA for the CDR3 is TGCAGTGCTGGGGGGGCAGCTGGTGATCAGCCCCAGCATTTT. It encodes CSAGGAAGDQPQHF.

This clonotype occurred many times. The V call is TRBV20-1, the J call TRBJ2-3; D is perhaps TRBD1 (6 bases). V was trimmed by 4 bases and J by 3 bases, leaving 17 bases between them. CDR3 length equals 15 residues. Germline CDR1 DFQATT, CDR2 SNEGSKA (reference sequence). CDR3 sequence reads: CSAISEPGATDTQYF. For the CDR3, the DNA is TGCAGTGCTATATCAGAACCAGGGGCAACAGATACGCAGTATTTT.

This clonotype occurred a few times. The J gene is TRBJ2-3, the V gene TRBV6-5; D call uncertain. This CDR3 has 14 amino acids. Between the trimmed V and J ends, which lost 0 bases and 4 bases, there was a span of 8 bases. From germline, CDR1 is MNHEY and CDR2 SVGAGI. CDR3 sequence reads: CASSYSGFPDTQYF. In DNA form, the CDR3 reads TGTGCCAGCAGTTACTCTGGTTTCCCAGATACGCAGTATTTT.